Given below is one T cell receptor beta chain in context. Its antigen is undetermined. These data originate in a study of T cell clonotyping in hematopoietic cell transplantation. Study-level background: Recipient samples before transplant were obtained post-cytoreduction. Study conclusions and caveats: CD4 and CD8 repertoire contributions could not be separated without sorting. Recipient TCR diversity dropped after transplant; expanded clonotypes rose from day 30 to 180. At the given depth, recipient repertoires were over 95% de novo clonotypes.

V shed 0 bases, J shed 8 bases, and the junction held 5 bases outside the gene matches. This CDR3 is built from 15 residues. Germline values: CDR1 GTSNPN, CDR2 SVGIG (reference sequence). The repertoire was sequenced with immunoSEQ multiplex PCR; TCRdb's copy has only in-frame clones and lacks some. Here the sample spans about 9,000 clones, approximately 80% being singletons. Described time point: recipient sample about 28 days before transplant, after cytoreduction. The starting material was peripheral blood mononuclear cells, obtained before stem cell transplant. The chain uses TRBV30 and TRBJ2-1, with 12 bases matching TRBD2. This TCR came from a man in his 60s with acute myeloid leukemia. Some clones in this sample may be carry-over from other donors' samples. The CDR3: CAWSVGLAGGHEQFF. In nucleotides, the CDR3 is TGTGCCTGGAGTGTTGGTCTAGCGGGAGGGCATGAGCAGTTCTTC.